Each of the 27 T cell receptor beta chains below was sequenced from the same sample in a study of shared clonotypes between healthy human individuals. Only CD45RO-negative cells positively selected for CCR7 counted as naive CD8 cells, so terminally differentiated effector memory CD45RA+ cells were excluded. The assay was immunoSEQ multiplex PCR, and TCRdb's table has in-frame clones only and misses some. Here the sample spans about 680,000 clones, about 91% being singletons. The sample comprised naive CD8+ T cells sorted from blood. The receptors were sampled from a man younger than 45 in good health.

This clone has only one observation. CDR3 region: CASSLNPGQPQHF. As DNA, the CDR3 is TGCGCCAGCAGCTTGAACCCCGGTCAGCCCCAGCATTTT. The chain couples TRBV5-1 to TRBJ1-5; D ambiguous. Germline assignment: CDR1 SGHRS and CDR2 YFSETQ. The ends were cut back, 1 base at V and 6 bases at J, with 8 bases in the middle. The CDR3 length is 13 residues.

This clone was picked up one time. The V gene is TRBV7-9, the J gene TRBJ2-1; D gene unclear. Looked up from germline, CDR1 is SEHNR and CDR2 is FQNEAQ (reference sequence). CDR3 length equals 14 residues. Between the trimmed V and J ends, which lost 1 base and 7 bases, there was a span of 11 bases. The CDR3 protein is CASSLVVRGNEQFF. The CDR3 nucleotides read TGTGCCAGCAGCTTAGTCGTTCGTGGGAATGAGCAGTTCTTC.

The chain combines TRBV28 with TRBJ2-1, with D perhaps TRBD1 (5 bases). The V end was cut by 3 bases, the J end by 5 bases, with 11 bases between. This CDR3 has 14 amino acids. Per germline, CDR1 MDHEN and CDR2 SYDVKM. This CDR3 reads CASSLQGWNNEQFF. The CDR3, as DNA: TGTGCCAGCAGTTTGCAGGGATGGAACAATGAGCAGTTCTTC. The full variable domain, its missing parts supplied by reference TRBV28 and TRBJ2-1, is DVKVTQSSRYLVKRTGEKVFLECVQDMDHENMFWYRQDPGLGLRLIYFSYDVKMKEKGDIPEGYSVSREKKERFSLILESASTNQTSMYLCASSLQGWNNEQFFGPGTRLTVL.

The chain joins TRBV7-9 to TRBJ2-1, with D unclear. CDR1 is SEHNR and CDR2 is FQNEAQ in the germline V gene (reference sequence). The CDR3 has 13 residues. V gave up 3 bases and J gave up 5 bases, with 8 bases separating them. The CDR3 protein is CASSFPGDNEQFF. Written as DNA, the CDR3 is TGTGCCAGCAGCTTCCCTGGAGACAATGAGCAGTTCTTC.

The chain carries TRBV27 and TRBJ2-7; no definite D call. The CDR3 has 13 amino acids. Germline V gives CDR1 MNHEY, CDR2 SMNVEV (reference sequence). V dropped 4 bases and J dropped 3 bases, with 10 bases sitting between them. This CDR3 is CASSSRRFYEQYF. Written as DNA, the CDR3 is TGTGCCAGCAGTTCTCGGCGATTCTACGAGCAGTACTTC.

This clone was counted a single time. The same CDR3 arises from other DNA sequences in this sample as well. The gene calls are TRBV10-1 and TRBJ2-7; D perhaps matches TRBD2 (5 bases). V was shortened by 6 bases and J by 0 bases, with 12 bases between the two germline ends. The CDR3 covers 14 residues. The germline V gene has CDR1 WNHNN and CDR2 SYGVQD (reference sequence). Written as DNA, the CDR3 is TGCGCCAGCAGCCGGGGTCGCGGCTCCTACGAGCAGTACTTC. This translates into CASSRGRGSYEQYF.

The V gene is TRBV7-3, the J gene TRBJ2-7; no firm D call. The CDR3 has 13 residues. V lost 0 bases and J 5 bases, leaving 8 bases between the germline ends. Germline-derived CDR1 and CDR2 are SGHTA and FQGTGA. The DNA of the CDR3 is TGTGCCAGCAGCTTAACAGGGTTCGACGAGCAGTACTTC. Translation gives CASSLTGFDEQYF.

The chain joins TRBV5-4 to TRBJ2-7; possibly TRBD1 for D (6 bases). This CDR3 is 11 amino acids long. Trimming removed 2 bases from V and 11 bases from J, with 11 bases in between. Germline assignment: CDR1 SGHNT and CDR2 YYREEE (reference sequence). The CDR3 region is CASSLRGREYF. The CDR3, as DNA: TGTGCCAGCAGCTTAAGGGGGAGAGAGTACTTC.

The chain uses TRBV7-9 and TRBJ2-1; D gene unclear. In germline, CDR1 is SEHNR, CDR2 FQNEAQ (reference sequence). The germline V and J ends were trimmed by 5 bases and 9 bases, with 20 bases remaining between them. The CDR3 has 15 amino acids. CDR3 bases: TGTGCCAGCAGCCCGTTAGGGCTAGTATTGACTGAGCAGTTCTTC. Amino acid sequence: CASSPLGLVLTEQFF.

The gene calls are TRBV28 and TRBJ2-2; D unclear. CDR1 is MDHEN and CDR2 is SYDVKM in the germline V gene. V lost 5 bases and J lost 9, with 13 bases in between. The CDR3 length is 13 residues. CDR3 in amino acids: CASSPRNTRELFF. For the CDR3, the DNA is TGTGCCAGCAGTCCCAGGAATACCAGGGAGCTGTTTTTT. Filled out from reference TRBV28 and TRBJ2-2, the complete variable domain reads DVKVTQSSRYLVKRTGEKVFLECVQDMDHENMFWYRQDPGLGLRLIYFSYDVKMKEKGDIPEGYSVSREKKERFSLILESASTNQTSMYLCASSPRNTRELFFGEGSRLTVL.

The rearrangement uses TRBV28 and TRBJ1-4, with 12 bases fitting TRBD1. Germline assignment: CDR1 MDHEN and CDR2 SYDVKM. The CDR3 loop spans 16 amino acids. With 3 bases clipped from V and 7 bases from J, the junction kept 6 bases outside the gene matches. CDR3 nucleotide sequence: TGTGCCAGCAGTTTGGACCGGGACAGGGGGCTTGAAAAACTGTTTTTT. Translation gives CASSLDRDRGLEKLFF.

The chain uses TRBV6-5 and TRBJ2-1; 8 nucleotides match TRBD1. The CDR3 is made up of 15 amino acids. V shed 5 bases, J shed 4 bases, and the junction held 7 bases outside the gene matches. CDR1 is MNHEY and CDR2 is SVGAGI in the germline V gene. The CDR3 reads CASSQGQGKYNEQFF. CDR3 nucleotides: TGTGCCAGCAGTCAAGGACAGGGCAAATACAATGAGCAGTTCTTC.

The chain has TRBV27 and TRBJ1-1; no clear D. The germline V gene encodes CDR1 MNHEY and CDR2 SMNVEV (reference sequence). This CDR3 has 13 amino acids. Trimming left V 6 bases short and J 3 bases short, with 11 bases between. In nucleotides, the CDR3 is TGTGCCAGCAGCCTGTTATCGGACACTGAAGCTTTCTTT. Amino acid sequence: CASSLLSDTEAFF.

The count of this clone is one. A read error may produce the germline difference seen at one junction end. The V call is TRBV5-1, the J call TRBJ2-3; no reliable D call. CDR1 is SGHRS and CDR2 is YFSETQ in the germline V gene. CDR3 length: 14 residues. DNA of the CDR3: TGCGCCAGCAGTTTGGCGACTAGCACAGATACGCAGTATTTT. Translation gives CASSLATSTDTQYF.

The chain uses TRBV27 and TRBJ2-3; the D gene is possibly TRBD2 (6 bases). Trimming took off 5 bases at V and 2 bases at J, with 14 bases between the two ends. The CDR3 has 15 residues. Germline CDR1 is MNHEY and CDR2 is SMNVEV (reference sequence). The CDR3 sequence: CASSRLLALTDTQYF. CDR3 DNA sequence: TGTGCCAGCAGTCGATTACTAGCCCTCACAGATACGCAGTATTTT.

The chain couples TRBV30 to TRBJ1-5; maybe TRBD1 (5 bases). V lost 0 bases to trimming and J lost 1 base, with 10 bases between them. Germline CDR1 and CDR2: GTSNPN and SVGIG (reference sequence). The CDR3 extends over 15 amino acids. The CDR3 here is CAWSVGAGSNQPQHF. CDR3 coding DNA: TGTGCCTGGAGTGTTGGGGCCGGGAGCAATCAGCCCCAGCATTTT.

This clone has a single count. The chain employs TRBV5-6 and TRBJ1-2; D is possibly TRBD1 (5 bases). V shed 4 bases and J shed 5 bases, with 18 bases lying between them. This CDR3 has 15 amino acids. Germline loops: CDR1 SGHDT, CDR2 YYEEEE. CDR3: CASSMSAGVFYGYTF. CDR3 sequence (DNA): TGTGCCAGCAGCATGTCTGCGGGGGTTTTTTATGGCTACACCTTC.

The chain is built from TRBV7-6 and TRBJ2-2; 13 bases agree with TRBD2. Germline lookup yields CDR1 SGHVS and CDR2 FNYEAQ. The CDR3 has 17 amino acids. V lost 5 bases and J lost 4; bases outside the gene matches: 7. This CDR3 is CASSEGLAGDRTGELFF. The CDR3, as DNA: TGTGCCAGCAGCGAAGGACTAGCGGGAGATCGCACCGGGGAGCTGTTTTTT.

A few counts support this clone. The CDR3 DNA sequence: TGTGCCAGCAGCCCTAGCGGACCGAGCTCCTACGAGCAGTACTTC. Its translation is CASSPSGPSSYEQYF. This chain uses TRBV27 with TRBJ2-7; 7 bases agree with TRBD2. Germline V gene lookup returns CDR1 MNHEY and CDR2 SMNVEV (reference sequence). V was pared by 6 bases and J by 0 bases, with 8 bases of the junction left unmatched. The CDR3 extends over 15 amino acids.

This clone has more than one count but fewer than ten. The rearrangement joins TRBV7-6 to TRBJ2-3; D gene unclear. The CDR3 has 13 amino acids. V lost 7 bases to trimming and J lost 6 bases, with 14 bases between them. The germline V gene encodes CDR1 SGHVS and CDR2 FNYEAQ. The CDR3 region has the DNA TGTGCCAGCACCACCTCGGGCCAGGATACGCAGTATTTT. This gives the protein CASTTSGQDTQYF. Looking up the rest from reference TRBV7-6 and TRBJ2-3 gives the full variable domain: GAGVSQSPRYKVTKRGQDVALRCDPISGHVSLYWYRQALGQGPEFLTYFNYEAQQDKSGLPNDRFSAERPEGSISTLTIQRTEQRDSAMYRCASTTSGQDTQYFGPGTRLTVL.

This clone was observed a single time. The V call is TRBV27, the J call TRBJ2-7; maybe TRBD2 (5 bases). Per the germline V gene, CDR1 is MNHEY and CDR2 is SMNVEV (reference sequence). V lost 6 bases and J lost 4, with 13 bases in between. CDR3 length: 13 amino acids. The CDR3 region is CASRSSRGYEQYF. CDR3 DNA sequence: TGTGCCAGCAGGTCCTCACGCGGGTACGAGCAGTACTTC.

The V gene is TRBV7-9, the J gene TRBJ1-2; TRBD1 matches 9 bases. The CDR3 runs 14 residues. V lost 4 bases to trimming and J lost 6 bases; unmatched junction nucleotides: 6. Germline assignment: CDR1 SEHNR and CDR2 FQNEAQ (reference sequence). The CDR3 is CASSSDWTGDGYTF. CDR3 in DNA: TGTGCCAGCAGCTCAGATTGGACAGGGGATGGCTACACCTTC.

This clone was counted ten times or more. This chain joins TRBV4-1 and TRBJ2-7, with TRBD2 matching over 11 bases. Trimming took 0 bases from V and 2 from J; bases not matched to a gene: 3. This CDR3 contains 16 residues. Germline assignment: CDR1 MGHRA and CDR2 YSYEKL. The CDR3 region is CASSQDQTSGAYEQYF. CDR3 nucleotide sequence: TGCGCCAGCAGCCAAGATCAGACTAGCGGGGCCTACGAGCAGTACTTC.

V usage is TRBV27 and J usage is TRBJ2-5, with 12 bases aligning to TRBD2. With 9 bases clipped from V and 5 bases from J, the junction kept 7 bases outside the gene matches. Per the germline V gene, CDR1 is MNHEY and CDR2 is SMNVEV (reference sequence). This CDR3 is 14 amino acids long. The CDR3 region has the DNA TGTGCCAGTGGACTAGCGGGATCTGGGGAGACCCAGTACTTC. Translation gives CASGLAGSGETQYF.

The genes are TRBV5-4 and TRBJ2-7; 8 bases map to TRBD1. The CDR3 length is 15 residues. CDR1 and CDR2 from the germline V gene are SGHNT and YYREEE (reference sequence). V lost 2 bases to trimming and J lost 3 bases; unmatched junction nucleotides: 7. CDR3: CASSFSGGLYYEQYF. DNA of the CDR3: TGTGCCAGCAGCTTTTCAGGGGGCCTTTACTACGAGCAGTACTTC.

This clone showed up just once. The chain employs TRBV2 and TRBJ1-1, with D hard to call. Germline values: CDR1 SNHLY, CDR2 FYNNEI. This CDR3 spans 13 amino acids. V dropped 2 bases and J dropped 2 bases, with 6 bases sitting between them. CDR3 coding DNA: TGTGCCAGCAGTGAACTCAGAAACACTGAAGCTTTCTTT. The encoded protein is CASSELRNTEAFF.

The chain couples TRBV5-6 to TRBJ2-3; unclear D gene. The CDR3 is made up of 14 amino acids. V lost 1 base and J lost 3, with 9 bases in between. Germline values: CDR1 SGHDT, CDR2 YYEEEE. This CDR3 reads CASSLYGETDTQYF. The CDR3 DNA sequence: TGTGCCAGCAGCTTGTACGGAGAGACAGATACGCAGTATTTT.